This entry lists 17 T cell receptor beta chains sequenced from one sample in a study of regulatory T cells in long-lasting Graves disease. Time point given: newly diagnosed GD, antithyroid drugs for less than 3 months. The TCR library used RNA extracted from PBMCs. Construction of the TCR beta libraries employed iRepertoire HTBI primers in conjunction with Arm-PCR of CDR3 regions. TCRdb redid the calling of the multiplex PCR reads with MiXCR, one entry per CDR3 protein. The data contain roughly 400,000 distinct CDR3 sequences, roughly 15% of them seen just once; the ten biggest clones take up about 8.3%. The sample also formed part of further work on T cells in Graves' hyperthyroidism and ophthalmopathy.

Sequenced material: peripheral blood mononuclear cells (PBMCs), taken at new diagnosis, from a patient treated with antithyroid drugs. The receptors were gathered from a woman between 40 and 55 years old with Graves disease.

The sample holds many counts of this clonotype. The chain is built from TRBV19 and TRBJ2-2; 7 nucleotides match TRBD1. Germline CDR1 reads LNHDA; CDR2 reads SQIVND (reference sequence). Trimming at V came to 5 bases and at J to 0 bases, leaving 3 bases not matched to a gene. This CDR3 spans 15 amino acids. CDR3 protein: CASSPDRTNTGELFF. The CDR3 bases are TGTGCCAGTAGTCCGGACAGGACGAACACCGGGGAGCTGTTTTTT.

On this clonotype: This could be a read error, since a much larger clone is one nucleotide away. The rearrangement links TRBV30 to TRBJ1-3, with D unclear. This CDR3 is 13 amino acids long. Germline V gene data show CDR1 as GTSNPN and CDR2 as SVGIG (reference sequence). The CDR3 nucleotides are TGTGCCTGGAGTCGAAGCTCTGGAAACACCAGATATTTT. It yields the protein CAWSRSSGNTRYF. Complete variable domain (other parts from reference TRBV30 and TRBJ1-3): SQTIHQWPATLVQPVGSPLSLECTVEGTSNPNLYWYRQAAGRGLQLLFYSVGIGQISSEVPQNLSASRPQDRQFILSSKKLLLSDSGFYLCAWSRSSGNTRYFGEGSWLTVV.

Concerning this clonotype: A much larger clone differs from this one at a single base, so this may be a read error. CDR3 sequence reads: CASSPHGGREQYF. For the CDR3, the DNA is TGTGCCAGCAGCCCGCATGGGGGTCGAGAGCAGTACTTC. The rearrangement uses TRBV11-3 and TRBJ2-7; D is perhaps TRBD1 or TRBD2 (5 bases each). The ends were cut back, 5 bases at V and 7 bases at J, with 15 bases in the middle. The germline V gene has CDR1 SGHNT and CDR2 YENEEA. This CDR3 has 13 residues.

This clonotype was recorded many times. The chain couples TRBV27 to TRBJ2-1; D is unresolved. Germline V gene sequence: CDR1 MNHEY, CDR2 SMNVEV (reference sequence). This CDR3 contains 14 residues. Trimming cost V 5 bases and J 2 bases, with 10 bases left between them. The CDR3 region is CASSPPATYNEQFF. The CDR3 DNA is TGTGCCAGCAGTCCACCAGCCACCTACAATGAGCAGTTCTTC.

This clonotype was detected ten times or more. The chain recombines TRBV3-1 with TRBJ1-2, with D perhaps TRBD1 (5 bases). This CDR3 contains 14 residues. In germline, CDR1 is LGHDT, CDR2 YNNKEL (reference sequence). V was clipped by 4 bases and J by 9 bases, with 18 bases between them. The CDR3 bases are TGTGCCAGCAGCCCCTTTTCAACTGGACAAAGCTACACCTTC. Translated, it gives CASSPFSTGQSYTF. The full variable domain, its missing parts supplied by reference TRBV3-1 and TRBJ1-2, is DTAVSQTPKYLVTQMGNDKSIKCEQNLGHDTMYWYKQDSKKFLKIMFSYNNKELIINETVPNRFSPKSPDKAHLNLHINSLELGDSAVYFCASSPFSTGQSYTFGSGTRLTVV.

In regard to this clonotype: A read error is possible here, since a much larger clone lies one base away. The chain has TRBV7-2 and TRBJ1-1, with 8 nucleotides matching TRBD1. The V gene's germline CDR1 is SGHTA and CDR2 FQGNSA. This CDR3 is 15 amino acids long. Trimming removed 5 bases from V and 3 bases from J; junction bases left unmatched: 8. The CDR3 coding sequence is TGTGCCAGCAGCGTCTGGACAGGGATCTACACTGAAGCTTTCTTT. This encodes CASSVWTGIYTEAFF.

This chain links TRBV10-1 with TRBJ2-1; TRBD2 matches at 14 bases. Germline V lookup: CDR1 WNHNN, CDR2 SYGVQD (reference sequence). V lost 6 bases, J lost 6 bases, and 28 bases stayed unmatched. The CDR3 loop spans 23 amino acids. CDR3 DNA sequence: TGCGCCAGCAGGTGGGGAGACAGCCGCCGGGCGACTAGCGGGAGGGCCTATCCCAATGAGCAGTTCTTC. It translates to CASRWGDSRRATSGRAYPNEQFF.

This chain uses TRBV20-1 with TRBJ2-1; no clear D gene. CDR1 is DFQATT, CDR2 SNEGSKA, per germline (reference sequence). This CDR3 spans 11 amino acids. V was cut by 6 bases and J by 9 bases, with 12 bases left in between. The CDR3 coding sequence is TGCAGTGCCCGGGCCCCCACTGAGCAGTTCTTC. Translating it yields CSARAPTEQFF.

This chain links TRBV27 with TRBJ2-7, with 9 nucleotides matching TRBD1. The trim removed 6 bases at V and 3 bases at J, leaving 9 bases unmatched. This CDR3 has 15 amino acids. Germline V gene data show CDR1 as MNHEY and CDR2 as SMNVEV (reference sequence). The DNA of the CDR3 is TGTGCCAGCAGCCCCGGGACAGGGTTTGTCTACGAGCAGTACTTC. Protein: CASSPGTGFVYEQYF.

Many counts were recorded for this clonotype. This rearrangement joins TRBV5-8 to TRBJ2-1, with no clear D. The germline V and J ends were trimmed by 1 base and 8 bases, with 1 base remaining between them. This CDR3 has 10 residues. Germline-derived CDR1 and CDR2 are SGHTS and YDEGEE. In DNA form, the CDR3 reads TGTGCCAGCAGCTTGCATGAGCAGTTCTTC. It is translated as CASSLHEQFF.

Concerning this clonotype: This sequence is one base from a far larger clone and is likely a read error. The V call is TRBV7-9, the J call TRBJ2-7, with TRBD2 identical over 7 bases. Germline loops: CDR1 SEHNR, CDR2 FQNEAQ (reference sequence). With 3 bases clipped from V and 0 bases from J, the junction kept 2 bases outside the gene matches. This CDR3 is 14 amino acids long. The CDR3 DNA reads as TGTGCCAGCAGCTTCCGGACTAGCTCCTACGAGCAGTACTTC. Amino acids: CASSFRTSSYEQYF. Full variable domain (remainder filled in from reference TRBV7-9 and TRBJ2-7): DTGVSQNPRHKITKRGQNVTFRCDPISEHNRLYWYRQTLGQGPEFLTYFQNEAQLEKSRLLSDRFSAERPKGSFSTLEIQRTEQGDSAMYLCASSFRTSSYEQYFGPGTRLTVT.

This clonotype was seen many times. The CDR3 nucleotides read TGTGCCTGGAGTGTCTATGGCCAGCGGGGCTACGAGCAGTACTTC. Translating it yields CAWSVYGQRGYEQYF. This chain uses TRBV30 with TRBJ2-7; 7 positions match TRBD2. This CDR3 contains 15 residues. The germline gives CDR1 GTSNPN, CDR2 SVGIG (reference sequence). V lost 0 bases and J lost 3; bases outside the gene matches: 8.

In this sample, this clonotype turned up a few times. This may be a read error, as it is one base from a much larger clone. V gene TRBV12-3 or TRBV12-4 combines with J gene TRBJ2-7, with D maybe TRBD2 (5 bases). The CDR3 extends over 15 amino acids. CDR3 sequence (DNA): TGTGCCAGCAGAGCGGCCAGGAGTCGCTCCTACGAGCGGTACTTC. This sequence encodes CASRAARSRSYERYF.

A word on this clonotype: A junction boundary mismatches the germline segment, possibly from a read error. V and J are TRBV30 and TRBJ2-2, with a tentative D call TRBD2 (5 bases). Germline V gives CDR1 GTSNPN, CDR2 SVGIG (reference sequence). This CDR3 has 11 amino acids. The CDR3: CAWWESGELYF. CDR3 DNA: TGTGCCTGGTGGGAGTCCGGGGAGCTGTATTTT.

This clonotype turned up a few times. This chain joins TRBV29-1 and TRBJ2-7; D gene uncertain. CDR1 is SQVTM, CDR2 ANQGSEA, per germline. The CDR3 runs 12 residues. Trimming cost V 4 bases and J 1 base, with 8 bases left between them. The CDR3 sequence is CSVVMPSYEQYF. CDR3 sequence (DNA): TGCAGCGTTGTAATGCCTTCCTACGAGCAGTACTTC.

The CDR3 DNA reads as TGCGCCAGCAGTCCCGACAGGGGTAGCGGCTACACCTTC. Protein product: CASSPDRGSGYTF. The genes are TRBV10-1 and TRBJ1-2; 8 nucleotides agree with TRBD1. CDR1 is WNHNN, CDR2 SYGVQD, per germline (reference sequence). V dropped 5 bases and J dropped 8; count of bases not matched to a gene: 7. The CDR3 runs to 13 residues.

This clonotype was seen at least ten times. The V and J genes are TRBV11-2 and TRBJ2-2; D remains unclear. The CDR3 has 14 amino acids. V was pared by 3 bases and J by 6 bases, with 11 bases between. Germline CDR1 SGHAT, CDR2 FQNNGV. The CDR3 reads CASSFLREAGELFF. In DNA form, the CDR3 reads TGTGCCAGCAGCTTTTTAAGGGAAGCCGGGGAGCTGTTTTTT.